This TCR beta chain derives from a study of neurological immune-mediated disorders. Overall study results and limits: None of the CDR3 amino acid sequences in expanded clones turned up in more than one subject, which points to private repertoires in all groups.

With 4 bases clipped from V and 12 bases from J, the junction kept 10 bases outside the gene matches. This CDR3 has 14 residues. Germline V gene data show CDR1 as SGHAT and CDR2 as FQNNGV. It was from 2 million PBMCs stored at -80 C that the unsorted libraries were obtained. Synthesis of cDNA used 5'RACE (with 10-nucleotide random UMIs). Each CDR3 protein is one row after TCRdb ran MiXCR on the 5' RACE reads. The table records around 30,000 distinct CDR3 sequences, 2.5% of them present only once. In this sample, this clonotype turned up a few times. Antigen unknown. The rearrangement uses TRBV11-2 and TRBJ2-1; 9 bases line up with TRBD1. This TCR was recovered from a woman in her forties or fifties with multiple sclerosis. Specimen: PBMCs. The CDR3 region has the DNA TGTGCCAGCAGCTCACCCTCTACAGGGGGCGGGCAGTTCTTC. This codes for CASSSPSTGGGQFF.